What follows are 27 T cell receptor beta chains derived from one specimen sequenced in a study of cytomegalovirus exposure and HLA in healthy donors. It was with 60 Vbeta and 13 Jbeta primers that the PCR ran. Sequencing was performed with immunoSEQ multiplex PCR; in TCRdb, only in-frame clones are kept and a portion is missing. The table lists about 160,000 clones, under 85% of them singletons, with about 4% in the top ten. Material for sequencing was PBMCs. These receptors were obtained from a man aged 50 to 60 in good health and CMV-seropositive.

The CDR3: CASSLRTLAETQYF. The CDR3 DNA is TGTGCCAGCAGCCTACGCACTCTCGCAGAGACCCAGTACTTC. V usage is TRBV14 and J usage is TRBJ2-5; D ambiguous. The germline V and J ends were trimmed by 4 bases and 4 bases, with 13 bases remaining between them. CDR3 length: 14 residues. Germline V gene sequence: CDR1 SGHDN, CDR2 FVKESK.

This chain joins TRBV7-9 and TRBJ2-5; a possible D gene is TRBD2 (6 bases). The CDR3 runs to 15 residues. Looked up from germline, CDR1 is SEHNR and CDR2 is FQNEAQ (reference sequence). The V end lost 4 bases, the J end lost 2 bases, and 14 bases lay between the germline ends. Here the CDR3 DNA reads TGTGCCAGCAGCTCCCCTTGGGAGGAACAAGAGACCCAGTACTTC. It yields the protein CASSSPWEEQETQYF.

The V gene is TRBV6-5, the J gene TRBJ2-3; 15 bases are shared with TRBD2. This CDR3 region has 15 residues. V lost 6 bases, J lost 4 bases, and 2 bases stayed unmatched. Looked up from germline, CDR1 is MNHEY and CDR2 is SVGAGI. The CDR3 protein is CASSRTSGRADTQYF. DNA for the CDR3: TGTGCCAGCAGCCGGACTAGCGGGAGGGCAGATACGCAGTATTTT.

This clone showed up just once. The DNA for the CDR3 is TGCGCCAGCAGCTCGGACAGGGGGCCCGGGGAGCTGTTTTTT. The encoded protein is CASSSDRGPGELFF. This chain joins TRBV5-1 and TRBJ2-2; 11 bases fit TRBD1. This CDR3 has 14 residues. V lost 3 bases to trimming and J lost 6 bases; unmatched junction nucleotides: 1. CDR1 is SGHRS, CDR2 YFSETQ, per germline.

The gene calls are TRBV29-1 and TRBJ1-1, with TRBD1 as a possible D gene (5 bases). Trimming left V 4 bases short and J 3 bases short, with 12 bases between. Germline CDR1 is SQVTM and CDR2 is ANQGSEA. The CDR3 covers 13 residues. The CDR3 spells CSVVRVIDTEAFF. The CDR3 DNA sequence: TGCAGCGTTGTCAGGGTAATCGACACTGAAGCTTTCTTT.

This chain's CDR3 is CASSGELGGVATEAFF. CDR3 sequence (DNA): TGTGCCAGCAGTGGGGAGTTGGGTGGGGTGGCCACTGAAGCTTTCTTT. The chain uses TRBV2 and TRBJ1-1, with D unresolved. Germline V gene lookup returns CDR1 SNHLY and CDR2 FYNNEI. The length of the CDR3 is 16 residues. With 4 bases removed from V and 4 bases from J, the gap between germline ends came to 19 bases.

This sequence joins TRBV29-1 and TRBJ1-3; a weak D match, TRBD1 (5 bases). This CDR3 is 14 amino acids long. Trimming cost V 3 bases and J 5 bases, with 14 bases left between them. Germline V gene data show CDR1 as SQVTM and CDR2 as ANQGSEA. The CDR3 DNA sequence: TGCAGCGTTGAGACACAGGAGCGCCGAAACACCATATATTTT. Residues: CSVETQERRNTIYF.

The chain joins TRBV10-3 to TRBJ2-3, with 8 bases identical to TRBD2. The CDR3 is 16 amino acids. The ends lost 4 bases at V and 0 bases at J; junction bases unmatched: 6. Looked up from germline, CDR1 is ENHRY and CDR2 is SYGVKD. Here the CDR3 DNA reads TGTGCCATCAGTGCAGCGGGGGCACCTAGCACAGATACGCAGTATTTT. Its translation: CAISAAGAPSTDTQYF.

The CDR3 sequence is CASSGLADYNEQFF. CDR3 sequence (DNA): TGTGCCAGTAGTGGACTAGCGGACTACAATGAGCAGTTCTTC. The chain has TRBV19 and TRBJ2-1; 10 positions agree with TRBD2. The V and J ends lost 5 bases and 3 bases, in that order; junction bases with no gene match: 1. Germline CDR1 LNHDA, CDR2 SQIVND (reference sequence). The CDR3 sequence is 14 residues long.

The chain has TRBV10-3 and TRBJ1-2; D ambiguous. The CDR3 is 13 residues long. From germline, CDR1 is ENHRY and CDR2 SYGVKD. The V end lost 2 bases, the J end lost 4 bases, and 8 bases lay between the germline ends. The CDR3 here is CAISEGGIYGYTF. CDR3 DNA sequence: TGTGCCATCAGTGAGGGCGGAATCTATGGCTACACCTTC.

The rearrangement joins TRBV6-6 to TRBJ2-2; D is ambiguous. The CDR3 is 16 residues long. Trimming removed 2 bases at V and 3 bases at J, with 13 bases between. The V gene's germline CDR1 is MNHNY and CDR2 SVGAGI (reference sequence). The CDR3 loop is CASSYARYSHTGELFF. The CDR3 coding sequence is TGTGCCAGCAGTTACGCCCGGTACAGCCACACCGGGGAGCTGTTTTTT.

The gene calls are TRBV6-6 and TRBJ1-2; TRBD1 matches 7 bases. Germline-derived CDR1 and CDR2 are MNHNY and SVGAGI (reference sequence). This CDR3 has 15 amino acids. J gave up 2 bases and V 2 bases, and 5 bases lay outside the gene matches. CDR3 protein: CASSYTGAANYGYTF. Written as DNA, the CDR3 is TGTGCCAGCAGTTACACAGGGGCCGCAAACTATGGCTACACCTTC.

The chain joins TRBV19 to TRBJ1-4, with TRBD1 identical over 8 bases. The CDR3 totals 15 residues. Germline CDR1 is LNHDA and CDR2 is SQIVND (reference sequence). The junction had 6 bases not matched to a gene; V was cut back by 1 base and J by 8 bases. The DNA for the CDR3 is TGTGCCAGTAGTATAGGCGACAGGGGTGGAGAAAAACTGTTTTTT. Encoded protein: CASSIGDRGGEKLFF. The whole variable domain, remainder taken from reference TRBV19 and TRBJ1-4, is DGGITQSPKYLFRKEGQNVTLSCEQNLNHDAMYWYRQDPGQGLRLIYYSQIVNDFQKGDIAEGYSVSREKKESFPLTVTSAQKNPTAFYLCASSIGDRGGEKLFFGSGTQLSVL.

The chain uses TRBV27 and TRBJ1-1; the match to TRBD1 covers 9 bases. This CDR3 spans 19 amino acids. V lost 5 bases, J lost 6 bases, and 22 bases stayed unmatched. Germline CDR1 reads MNHEY; CDR2 reads SMNVEV (reference sequence). The DNA of the CDR3 is TGTGCCAGCAGTCGAATATTGTCGGGACAGGGCGTAGCCCGACCTGAAGCTTTCTTT. It translates to CASSRILSGQGVARPEAFF.

V is TRBV7-2 and J is TRBJ2-7, with 7 bases lining up with TRBD1. The CDR3 is 15 amino acids. With 4 bases clipped from V and 5 bases from J, the junction kept 11 bases outside the gene matches. CDR1 is SGHTA, CDR2 FQGNSA, per germline. CDR3 in DNA: TGTGCCAGCAGCTCAGACAGGGCCATTTCCAACGAGCAGTACTTC. Translated, it gives CASSSDRAISNEQYF.

V gene TRBV10-2 combines with J gene TRBJ2-1, with D perhaps matching TRBD1 (5 bases). The CDR3 sequence is 13 residues long. Trimming took off 7 bases at V and 1 base at J, with 8 bases between the two ends. CDR1 is WSHSY, CDR2 SAAADI, per germline. The CDR3 sequence: CASTTDSYNEQFF. DNA of the CDR3: TGCGCCAGCACGACAGATTCCTACAATGAGCAGTTCTTC.

The CDR3: CASSRFQGSNQPQHF. For the CDR3, the DNA is TGTGCCAGCAGCCGGTTTCAGGGAAGCAATCAGCCCCAGCATTTT. The V gene is TRBV14, the J gene TRBJ1-5; TRBD1 is a possible D gene (5 bases). Trimming shortened V by 4 bases and J by 1 base, and 11 bases separated the two germline ends. CDR1 SGHDN and CDR2 FVKESK come from the germline V gene. The CDR3 is made up of 15 amino acids.

This chain connects TRBV18 to TRBJ2-1; 7 positions match TRBD1. The CDR3 is made up of 13 amino acids. V lost 6 bases to trimming and J lost 6 bases; unmatched junction nucleotides: 5. Looked up from germline, CDR1 is KGHSH and CDR2 is LQKENI. In DNA form, the CDR3 reads TGTGCCAGCTCCCGACAGGGTCGCAATGAGCAGTTCTTC. Its translation is CASSRQGRNEQFF.

The rearrangement links TRBV2 to TRBJ2-5; 7 bases are a match to TRBD2. CDR3 length: 14 residues. Losses at the gene ends were 6 bases for V and 5 bases for J; bases not matched to a gene: 9. Germline V gives CDR1 SNHLY, CDR2 FYNNEI. The CDR3 sequence is CASRPEAGTETQYF. The CDR3, as DNA: TGTGCCAGCAGACCTGAAGCGGGAACGGAGACCCAGTACTTC. The variable domain in full, with the rest retrieved from reference TRBV2 and TRBJ2-5, is EPEVTQTPSHQVTQMGQEVILRCVPISNHLYFYWYRQILGQKVEFLVSFYNNEISEKSEIFDDQFSVERPDGSNFTLKIRSTKLEDSAMYFCASRPEAGTETQYFGPGTRLLVL.

The table lists this clone with a few counts. The CDR3 loop is CATSRDLSDSGMYTQYF. The CDR3 coding sequence is TGTGCCACCAGCAGAGATTTGTCCGATAGCGGGATGTATACGCAGTATTTT. The chain has TRBV15 and TRBJ2-3, with 8 bases identical to TRBD2. The CDR3 has 17 amino acids. Germline assignment: CDR1 LNHNV and CDR2 YYDKDF (reference sequence). V shed 0 bases, J shed 7 bases, and the junction held 12 bases outside the gene matches. The whole variable domain, filled in from reference TRBV15 and TRBJ2-3, reads DAMVIQNPRYQVTQFGKPVTLSCSQTLNHNVMYWYQQKSSQAPKLLFHYYDKDFNNEADTPDNFQSRRPNTSFCFLDIRSPGLGDTAMYLCATSRDLSDSGMYTQYFGPGTRLTVL.

This clone is a singleton in its sample. The J gene is TRBJ2-3, the V gene TRBV5-6; 8 nucleotides agree with TRBD2. Looked up from germline, CDR1 is SGHDT and CDR2 is YYEEEE. This CDR3 has 16 residues. V dropped 0 bases and J dropped 2; count of bases not matched to a gene: 5. The CDR3 bases are TGTGCCAGCAGCTTGGTTCTAGCGGGCTTCACAGATACGCAGTATTTT. Its translation: CASSLVLAGFTDTQYF.

The V and J genes are TRBV5-8 and TRBJ2-5; 10 bases match TRBD1. Germline V CDR1 and CDR2: SGHTS, YDEGEE. V dropped 1 base and J dropped 5; count of bases not matched to a gene: 14. This CDR3 contains 18 residues. CDR3: CASSLMLAGTGAGETQYF. DNA for the CDR3: TGTGCCAGCAGCTTGATGTTGGCGGGGACAGGGGCCGGGGAGACCCAGTACTTC.

V and J are TRBV7-9 and TRBJ2-7; 8 bases line up with TRBD1. The germline gives CDR1 SEHNR, CDR2 FQNEAQ (reference sequence). The ends lost 4 bases at V and 1 base at J; junction bases unmatched: 9. The CDR3 sequence is 16 residues long. CDR3 region: CASSYGQGSPSYEQYF. The CDR3 coding sequence is TGTGCCAGCAGCTACGGACAGGGTTCCCCATCCTACGAGCAGTACTTC.

This chain joins TRBV7-2 and TRBJ1-2; D remains unclear. This CDR3 has 14 residues. Germline V gene data show CDR1 as SGHTA and CDR2 as FQGNSA. V was shortened by 1 base and J by 2 bases, with 8 bases between the two germline ends. The CDR3 reads CASSLGSGNYGYTF. CDR3 in DNA: TGTGCCAGCAGCTTAGGTTCGGGGAACTATGGCTACACCTTC.

This rearrangement joins TRBV28 to TRBJ1-5; possible D gene TRBD1, 5 bases. V dropped 6 bases and J dropped 1 base, with 13 bases sitting between them. The CDR3 totals 15 residues. Germline V gene data show CDR1 as MDHEN and CDR2 as SYDVKM. The CDR3 sequence is CASRRGTGSNQPQHF. In DNA form, the CDR3 reads TGTGCCAGCAGGCGCGGGACGGGCAGCAATCAGCCCCAGCATTTT.

V gene TRBV5-1 combines with J gene TRBJ2-3; 14 bases map to TRBD2. Germline loops: CDR1 SGHRS, CDR2 YFSETQ. CDR3 length: 17 residues. V lost 1 base to trimming and J lost 6 bases; unmatched junction nucleotides: 7. In DNA form, the CDR3 reads TGCGCCAGCAGCTTGACGGGACTAGCGGGAGTCATGGATACGCAGTATTTT. Residues: CASSLTGLAGVMDTQYF.

The chain links TRBV18 to TRBJ2-7; D is perhaps TRBD1 (6 bases). V was shortened by 3 bases and J by 4 bases, with 13 bases between the two germline ends. The CDR3 contains 14 residues. The germline V gene encodes CDR1 KGHSH and CDR2 LQKENI. CDR3 bases: TGTGCCAGCTCACCGACAGGAGAAGGGTACGAGCAGTACTTC. This gives the protein CASSPTGEGYEQYF.